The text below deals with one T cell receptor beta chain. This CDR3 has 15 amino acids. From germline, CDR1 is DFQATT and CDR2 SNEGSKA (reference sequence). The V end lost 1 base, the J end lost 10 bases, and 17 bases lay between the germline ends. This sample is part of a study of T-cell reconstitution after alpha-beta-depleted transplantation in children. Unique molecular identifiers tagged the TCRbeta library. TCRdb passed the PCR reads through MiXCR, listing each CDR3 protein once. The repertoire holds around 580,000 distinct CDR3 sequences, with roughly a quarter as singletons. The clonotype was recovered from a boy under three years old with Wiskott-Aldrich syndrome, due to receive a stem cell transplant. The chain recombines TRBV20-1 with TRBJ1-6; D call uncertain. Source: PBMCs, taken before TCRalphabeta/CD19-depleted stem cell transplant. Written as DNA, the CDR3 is TGCAGTGCTAGAGTAAACCTCCTAGCGGTCTCACCCCTCCACTTT. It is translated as CSARVNLLAVSPLHF.